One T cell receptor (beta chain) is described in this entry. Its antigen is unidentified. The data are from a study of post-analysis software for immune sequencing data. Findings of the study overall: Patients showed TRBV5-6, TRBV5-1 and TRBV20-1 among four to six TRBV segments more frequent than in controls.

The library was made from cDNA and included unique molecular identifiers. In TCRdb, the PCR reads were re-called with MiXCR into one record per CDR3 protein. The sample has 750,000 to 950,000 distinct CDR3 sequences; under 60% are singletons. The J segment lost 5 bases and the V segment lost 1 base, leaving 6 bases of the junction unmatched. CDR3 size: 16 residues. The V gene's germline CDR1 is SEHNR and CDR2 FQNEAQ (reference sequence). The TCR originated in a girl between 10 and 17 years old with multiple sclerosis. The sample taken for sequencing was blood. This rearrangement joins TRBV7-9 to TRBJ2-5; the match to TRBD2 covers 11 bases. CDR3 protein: CASSLVQLAGDETQYF. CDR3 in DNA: TGTGCCAGCAGCTTAGTCCAACTAGCGGGAGACGAGACCCAGTACTTC.